This T cell receptor beta chain came from a study of blood T cell repertoires in COVID-19. Study-level background: Sample material is recorded as cDNA or gDNA derived from T cells, B-cell-depleted T cells, or PBMCs.

The CDR3 extends over 15 amino acids. Data came from immunoSEQ multiplex PCR; TCRdb stores just in-frame clones and leaves some out. The table includes fewer than 500,000 clones, approximately 88% detected once. The sequenced sample consisted of PBMCs or T cells enriched from blood (not recorded which). This receptor was obtained from a woman aged 25 to 39 with acute COVID-19. The rearrangement joins TRBV21-1 to TRBJ2-7; TRBD1 reflects the table's D call only, with no check against the DNA. TRBV21-1 corresponds to a pseudogene. CDR3 bases: TGTGCCAGCAGCAAAGAGTCATGGACAGCCTACGAGCAGTACTTC. Translating it yields CASSKESWTAYEQYF.